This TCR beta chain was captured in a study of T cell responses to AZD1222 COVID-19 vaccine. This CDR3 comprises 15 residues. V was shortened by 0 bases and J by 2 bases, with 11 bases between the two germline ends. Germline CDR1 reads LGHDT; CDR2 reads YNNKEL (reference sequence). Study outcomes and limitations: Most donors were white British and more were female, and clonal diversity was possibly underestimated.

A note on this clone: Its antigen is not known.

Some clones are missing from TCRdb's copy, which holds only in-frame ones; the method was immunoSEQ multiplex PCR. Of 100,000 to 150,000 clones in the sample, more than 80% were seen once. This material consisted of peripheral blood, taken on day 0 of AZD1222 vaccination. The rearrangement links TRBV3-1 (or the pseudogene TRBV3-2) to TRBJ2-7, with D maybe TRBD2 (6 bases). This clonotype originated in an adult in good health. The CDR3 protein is CASSQDRETTYEQYF. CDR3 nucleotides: TGTGCCAGCAGCCAAGATCGGGAGACGACCTACGAGCAGTACTTC.